Below are 31 T cell receptor beta chains sequenced from a single sample in a study of early T cells in non-severe SARS-CoV-2 infection. One entry per CDR3 protein results from TCRdb running MiXCR on the 5' RACE reads. The sample carries 79,000 or so distinct CDR3 sequences, about 13% recorded once. The sequenced sample consisted of whole blood. These receptors were collected from an adult who was a healthcare worker with PCR-confirmed SARS-CoV-2 infection or an uninfected control (not recorded which).

In its sample, this clonotype was seen a few times. The V and J genes are TRBV2 and TRBJ2-6; D uncertain. Germline V gene sequence: CDR1 SNHLY, CDR2 FYNNEI. The CDR3 runs 16 residues. V lost 3 bases and J lost 0, with 9 bases in between. CDR3 nucleotide sequence: TGTGCCAGCAGTGATAAGGGATCCTCTGGGGCCAACGTCCTGACTTTC. It is translated as CASSDKGSSGANVLTF.

The chain employs TRBV20-1 and TRBJ2-2; D perhaps matches TRBD1 (6 bases). From germline, CDR1 is DFQATT and CDR2 SNEGSKA (reference sequence). This CDR3 has 14 residues. The V and J ends lost 8 bases and 6 bases respectively, with 19 bases between them. CDR3 protein: CSTQGPRIAGELFF. The CDR3 nucleotides read TGCAGTACCCAGGGGCCAAGGATCGCCGGGGAGCTGTTTTTT.

This chain connects TRBV4-1 to TRBJ2-1; D gene ambiguous. The V gene lost 1 base and the J gene lost 0 bases, with 7 bases spanning the gap. CDR1 and CDR2 (germline): MGHRA, YSYEKL. CDR3 length: 15 amino acids. DNA of the CDR3: TGCGCCAGCAGCCAAGGACTCCTCTCCTACAATGAGCAGTTCTTC. This translates into CASSQGLLSYNEQFF.

This clonotype was counted ten times or more. This rearrangement joins TRBV28 to TRBJ2-7; 7 bases are shared with TRBD2. The CDR3 is 13 residues long. Germline lookup yields CDR1 MDHEN and CDR2 SYDVKM. With 11 bases clipped from V and 3 bases from J, the junction kept 10 bases outside the gene matches. The CDR3 coding sequence is TGTGCCTCATCGACTAGCACAATCTACGAGCAGTACTTC. This encodes CASSTSTIYEQYF.

V is TRBV5-6 and J is TRBJ2-7; the D is unclear. Germline-derived CDR1 and CDR2 are SGHDT and YYEEEE. The CDR3 consists of 13 residues. V was pared by 3 bases and J by 2 bases, with 9 bases between. CDR3 protein: CASSYVSAYEQYF. The CDR3 nucleotides are TGTGCCAGCAGCTACGTCAGCGCCTACGAGCAGTACTTC.

This CDR3 is CASSPLSGQGFFADYGYTF. The DNA for the CDR3 is TGTGCCAGCAGCCCCCTTTCTGGACAGGGTTTTTTCGCGGACTATGGCTACACCTTC. The rearrangement uses TRBV7-9 and TRBJ1-2, with 8 bases identical to TRBD1. J lost 3 bases, V lost 5 bases, and 20 bases had no gene match. Germline V gene data show CDR1 as SEHNR and CDR2 as FQNEAQ (reference sequence). This CDR3 region has 19 residues.

This clonotype was recorded many times. The chain is built from TRBV6-2 or TRBV6-3 and TRBJ2-7; D is perhaps TRBD2 (7 bases). Trimming stripped 6 bases from V and 3 bases from J, with 18 bases between. The CDR3 sequence is 15 residues long. CDR1 MNHEY and CDR2 SVGEGT come from the germline V gene. The CDR3 nucleotides are TGTGCCAGCAGCCCCCGCGGGGGCTTATTCTACGAGCAGTACTTC. This gives the protein CASSPRGGLFYEQYF.

The rearrangement uses TRBV5-1 and TRBJ2-1; 11 bases agree with TRBD2. Germline CDR1 and CDR2: SGHRS and YFSETQ. The junction had 4 bases not matched to a gene; V was cut back by 4 bases and J by 4 bases. The CDR3 length is 15 residues. In nucleotides, the CDR3 is TGCGCCAGCAGCCCGGGACTAGCGGATTACAATGAGCAGTTCTTC. Protein sequence: CASSPGLADYNEQFF.

This clonotype showed up many times. This chain links TRBV4-3 with TRBJ2-7; perhaps D is TRBD1 or TRBD2 (5 bases each). This CDR3 has 15 amino acids. The V gene lost 4 bases and the J gene lost 4 bases, with 17 bases spanning the gap. CDR1 LGHNA and CDR2 YSLEER come from the germline V gene. In nucleotides, the CDR3 is TGCGCCAGCAGCCGGAATTATGGCAGGGAGTACGAGCAGTACTTC. Protein product: CASSRNYGREYEQYF.

This CDR3 reads CASSRLTVYGYTF. The CDR3 DNA reads as TGTGCCAGCAGCCGCCTGACAGTCTATGGCTACACCTTC. The rearrangement joins TRBV6-5 to TRBJ1-2; the D gene is possibly TRBD1 (5 bases). Germline CDR1 and CDR2: MNHEY and SVGAGI. The CDR3 has 13 residues. V shed 6 bases and J shed 4 bases, with 12 bases lying between them.

This clonotype appeared many times. V and J are TRBV6-5 and TRBJ1-4, with TRBD1 identical over 7 bases. Germline V gene lookup returns CDR1 MNHEY and CDR2 SVGAGI. The CDR3 consists of 15 residues. The V gene end was trimmed by 2 bases and the J gene end by 5 bases; junction bases not matched to a gene: 5. CDR3 DNA: TGTGCCAGCAGTTACAGTGAACAGGGGAATGAAAAACTGTTTTTT. Translating it yields CASSYSEQGNEKLFF.

The chain recombines TRBV5-6 with TRBJ2-1; 8 bases align to TRBD2. The length of the CDR3 is 13 residues. CDR1 is SGHDT and CDR2 is YYEEEE in the germline V gene. The junction had 11 bases not matched to a gene; V was cut back by 9 bases and J by 9 bases. Written as DNA, the CDR3 is TGTGCCACCACCCCGGGGGGGGCGGCTGAGCAGTTCTTC. It encodes CATTPGGAAEQFF.

As regards this clonotype: A clone one base away is much larger, so this may be a read error. J is TRBJ2-3 and V is TRBV27; 8 positions match TRBD2. Germline V gene lookup returns CDR1 MNHEY and CDR2 SMNVEV (reference sequence). This CDR3 region has 17 residues. After removal of 6 bases from V and 3 bases from J, the junction contained 14 bases not matched to a gene. The CDR3 is CASSHRRAGGVTDTQYF. CDR3 nucleotide sequence: TGTGCCAGCAGCCATCGGAGGGCGGGGGGTGTTACAGATACGCAGTATTTT.

This clonotype was detected only a few times. The V gene is TRBV3-1, the J gene TRBJ1-5, with D unclear. Between the trimmed V and J ends, which lost 1 base and 7 bases, there was a span of 5 bases. Germline loops: CDR1 LGHDT, CDR2 YNNKEL (reference sequence). This CDR3 spans 12 amino acids. The CDR3 sequence is CASSQAGQPQHF. DNA of the CDR3: TGTGCCAGCAGCCAAGCGGGCCAGCCCCAGCATTTT.

This clonotype was counted at least ten times. A junction boundary mismatches the germline segment, possibly from a read error. V usage is TRBV7-7 and J usage is TRBJ2-7; 9 bases align to TRBD1. The CDR3 runs to 14 residues. The germline V gene encodes CDR1 SSHAT and CDR2 FNYEAQ (reference sequence). CDR3 sequence: CASSSGQGSYEQYF. The CDR3 nucleotides are TGTGCTAGCAGCTCGGGACAGGGCTCCTACGAGCAGTACTTC.

Ten or more counts support this clonotype. The chain is built from TRBV29-1 and TRBJ2-7; tentative D call: TRBD1 (6 bases). This CDR3 contains 15 residues. V was trimmed by 0 bases and J by 2 bases, leaving 14 bases between them. Per the germline V gene, CDR1 is SQVTM and CDR2 is ANQGSEA. The CDR3 is CSVEEVGDTTYEQYF. The CDR3, as DNA: TGCAGCGTTGAAGAGGTTGGGGACACCACCTACGAGCAGTACTTC.

This clonotype was picked up many times. The chain carries TRBV7-7 and TRBJ2-5; TRBD2 matches at 10 bases. V gave up 5 bases and J gave up 6 bases; unmatched junction bases: 6. Germline V gives CDR1 SSHAT, CDR2 FNYEAQ (reference sequence). The CDR3 runs 14 residues. For the CDR3, the DNA is TGTGCCAGCAGCATTAGCGGGAGGTTGCAGACCCAGTACTTC. It encodes CASSISGRLQTQYF.

This clonotype showed up many times. The chain recombines TRBV5-5 with TRBJ2-1; 7 positions agree with TRBD2. There are 16 residues in the CDR3. Losses at the gene ends were 0 bases for V and 5 bases for J; bases not matched to a gene: 8. The germline gives CDR1 SGHKS, CDR2 YYEKEE (reference sequence). The DNA of the CDR3 is TGTGCCAGCAGCTTGGGTCTATATGGGAGGGACAATGAGCAGTTCTTC. Translation gives CASSLGLYGRDNEQFF.

This clonotype was recorded at least ten times. The chain recombines TRBV6-6 with TRBJ1-2; unclear D gene. Germline CDR1 MNHNY, CDR2 SVGAGI (reference sequence). The CDR3 consists of 12 residues. V was pared by 5 bases and J by 0 bases, with 4 bases between. This CDR3 reads CASSGANYGYTF. The CDR3 region has the DNA TGTGCCAGCAGTGGGGCTAACTATGGCTACACCTTC.

The CDR3 region has the DNA TGCGCCAGCAGCTCTACAGGGGCTTCTGGAAACACCATATATTTT. Amino acid sequence: CASSSTGASGNTIYF. The chain carries TRBV5-1 and TRBJ1-3, with 7 bases that match TRBD1. CDR1 is SGHRS and CDR2 is YFSETQ in the germline V gene. The J segment lost 1 base and the V segment lost 3 bases, leaving 4 bases of the junction unmatched. The CDR3 spans 15 residues.

This clonotype came up a few times. V usage is TRBV20-1 and J usage is TRBJ2-7, with D uncertain. The germline V gene has CDR1 DFQATT and CDR2 SNEGSKA (reference sequence). The V end lost 0 bases, the J end lost 2 bases, and 8 bases lay between the germline ends. This CDR3 spans 13 amino acids. The CDR3 nucleotides are TGCAGTGCTAGAGATCTGGCAGCCTACGAGCAGTACTTC. Translated: CSARDLAAYEQYF.

In its sample, this clonotype was seen many times. The chain links TRBV29-1 to TRBJ1-4; D perhaps matches TRBD1 (6 bases). Trimming cost V 7 bases and J 6 bases, with 15 bases left between them. The CDR3 is 13 amino acids. The germline gives CDR1 SQVTM, CDR2 ANQGSEA. CDR3 sequence: CSAAGEVDEKLFF. The DNA for the CDR3 is TGCAGCGCCGCAGGGGAGGTGGATGAAAAACTGTTTTTT.

This clonotype was seen at least ten times. This chain uses TRBV6-2 or TRBV6-3 with TRBJ1-2, with D unclear. The CDR3 consists of 11 residues. Germline loops: CDR1 MNHEY, CDR2 SVGEGT. V was shortened by 3 bases and J by 4 bases, with 3 bases between the two germline ends. CDR3 sequence: CASSYPYGYTF. The DNA for the CDR3 is TGTGCCAGCAGTTATCCCTATGGCTACACCTTC.

This chain links TRBV5-1 with TRBJ2-5; no firm D call. Germline loops: CDR1 SGHRS, CDR2 YFSETQ. Trimming left V 0 bases short and J 5 bases short, with 11 bases between. The CDR3 runs 14 residues. CDR3 nucleotides: TGCGCCAGCAGCTTGGCCAGGATTGATGAGACCCAGTACTTC. Translated: CASSLARIDETQYF.

At least ten counts were recorded for this clonotype. The chain couples TRBV3-1 to TRBJ1-2; tentative D call: TRBD1 (5 bases). Trimming took off 4 bases at V and 5 bases at J, with 11 bases between the two ends. This CDR3 region has 13 residues. Germline V gives CDR1 LGHDT, CDR2 YNNKEL (reference sequence). CDR3 sequence (DNA): TGTGCCAGCAGCCTGGGACTGCCGTATGGCTACACCTTC. The encoded protein is CASSLGLPYGYTF. The whole variable domain, filled in from reference TRBV3-1 and TRBJ1-2, reads DTAVSQTPKYLVTQMGNDKSIKCEQNLGHDTMYWYKQDSKKFLKIMFSYNNKELIINETVPNRFSPKSPDKAHLNLHINSLELGDSAVYFCASSLGLPYGYTFGSGTRLTVV.

CDR3 amino acids: CSARPGFQETQYF. The CDR3 region has the DNA TGCAGTGCTCGGCCAGGGTTCCAAGAGACCCAGTACTTC. The V gene is TRBV20-1, the J gene TRBJ2-5; possibly TRBD1 for D (5 bases). The CDR3 spans 13 residues. Trimming cost V 5 bases and J 1 base, with 11 bases left between them. The germline gives CDR1 DFQATT, CDR2 SNEGSKA (reference sequence).

The sample holds a few counts of this clonotype. CDR3 coding DNA: TGTGCCAGCAGCTTCAGCGGGACTAGCACGTACGAGCAGTACTTC. Encoded protein: CASSFSGTSTYEQYF. V usage is TRBV7-2 and J usage is TRBJ2-7, with 9 nucleotides matching TRBD2. After removal of 3 bases from V and 4 bases from J, the junction contained 7 bases not matched to a gene. Per the germline V gene, CDR1 is SGHTA and CDR2 is FQGNSA. CDR3 size: 15 residues.

This clonotype was found a few times. The gene calls are TRBV29-1 and TRBJ2-1, with 9 bases identical to TRBD1. This CDR3 has 13 residues. Germline V gene sequence: CDR1 SQVTM, CDR2 ANQGSEA. The ends lost 2 bases at V and 10 bases at J; junction bases unmatched: 6. The CDR3 loop is CSVERQGDSEQFF. CDR3 nucleotide sequence: TGCAGCGTTGAACGACAGGGGGACTCGGAGCAGTTCTTC.

The J gene is TRBJ1-1, the V gene TRBV12-3 or TRBV12-4, with D hard to call. V was pared by 3 bases and J by 1 base, with 9 bases between. This CDR3 region has 14 residues. In nucleotides, the CDR3 is TGTGCCAGCAGTTTTGCACGGCGGAACACTGAAGCTTTCTTT. It is translated as CASSFARRNTEAFF.

This clonotype was seen more than once but under ten times. This chain connects TRBV6-5 to TRBJ1-1; the D is unclear. The CDR3 length is 15 residues. CDR1 MNHEY and CDR2 SVGAGI come from the germline V gene. Trimming cost V 2 bases and J 1 base, with 11 bases left between them. This CDR3 reads CASSYSANRNTEAFF. The CDR3 region has the DNA TGTGCCAGCAGTTACAGCGCCAATCGGAACACTGAAGCTTTCTTT.

J is TRBJ2-3 and V is TRBV7-2; tentatively, D is TRBD2 (7 bases). The CDR3 sequence is 15 residues long. Germline loops: CDR1 SGHTA, CDR2 FQGNSA. Trimming took off 2 bases at V and 4 bases at J, with 13 bases between the two ends. The CDR3 here is CASSLMQGRADTQYF. For the CDR3, the DNA is TGTGCCAGCAGCTTAATGCAGGGGAGGGCAGATACGCAGTATTTT.